This T cell receptor beta chain was recovered during a study of vaccination effects on CD4 cells after COVID-19. Expansion with viral peptide pools was applied to antigen-specific CD4+ T cells by the ViraFEST assay prior to sequencing. Subsequent to less than twelve days of culture, CD4+ T cells were isolated. Vaccine recipients, nucleocapsid antibody negative, had no prior SARS-CoV-2 infection. This clone was found once. The antigen remains unidentified. V gave up 6 bases and J gave up 6 bases, with 11 bases separating them. The germline V gene encodes CDR1 MNHEY and CDR2 SVGAGI. The CDR3 runs 13 residues. Libraries were prepared by immunoSEQ multiplex PCR; TCRdb keeps only in-frame clonotypes and omits some of them. The data contain roughly 67,000 clones, around 78% of them singletons. Study-wide results and caveats: In healthy vaccinees, only 1 of 255 vaccine-induced clones cross-reacted with common cold coronaviruses.

Sequenced material: CD4+ T cells from PBMCs cultured with SARS-CoV-2 spike peptides, taken before COVID-19 vaccination. This receptor was identified in a human donor who received a COVID-19 vaccine. The chain carries TRBV6-5 and TRBJ2-2; D ambiguous. In nucleotides, the CDR3 is TGTGCCAGCAGCGGCAATTCGGCCGGGGAGCTGTTTTTT. Translating it yields CASSGNSAGELFF.